In its sample, the clone carrying this T cell receptor (beta chain) was seen a few times. The sample comes from a study of response to subunit inactivated influenza vaccine. Each CDR3 protein is one row after TCRdb ran MiXCR on the RT-PCR reads. This sample has around 570,000 distinct CDR3 sequences, with around 10% found just once. This CDR3 comprises 14 residues. Germline loops: CDR1 MDHEN, CDR2 SYDVKM. Trimming shortened V by 2 bases and J by 5 bases, and 12 bases separated the two germline ends. The sample was also reused in another study, on T cells expressing NK-cell markers. This second study says: Researchers built TCR beta cDNA using 5'RACE template switching with UMIs. The TCR beta repertoires originated in sorted CD3+CD56+NKG2C+, CD3+CD56+NKG2C- and CD3+CD56-NKG2C+ T cells.

The V call is TRBV28, the J call TRBJ1-2, with D uncertain. Material: PBMCs from blood, obtained on the day of vaccination. This clonotype originated in a man aged 50 to 60 who received an inactivated influenza vaccine. In DNA, the CDR3 is TGTGCCAGCAGTTTAGGGTCTACTGGGTATGGCTACACCTTC. It is translated as CASSLGSTGYGYTF.